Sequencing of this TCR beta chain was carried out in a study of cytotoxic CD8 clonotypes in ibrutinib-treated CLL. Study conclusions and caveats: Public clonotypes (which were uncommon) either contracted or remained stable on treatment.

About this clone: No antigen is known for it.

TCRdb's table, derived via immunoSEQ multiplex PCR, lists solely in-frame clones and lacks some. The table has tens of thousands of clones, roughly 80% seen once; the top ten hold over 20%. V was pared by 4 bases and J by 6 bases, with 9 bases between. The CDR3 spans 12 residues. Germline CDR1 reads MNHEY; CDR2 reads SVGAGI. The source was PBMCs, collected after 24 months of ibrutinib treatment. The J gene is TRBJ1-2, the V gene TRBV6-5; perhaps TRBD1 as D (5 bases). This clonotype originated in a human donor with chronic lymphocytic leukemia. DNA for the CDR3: TGTGCCAGCAGTTTTCAGGGCGATGGCTACACCTTC. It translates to CASSFQGDGYTF.